Below are 26 T cell receptor beta chains sequenced from a single sample in a study of blood T cell repertoires in COVID-19. Profiling relied on immunoSEQ multiplex PCR, and the TCRdb table lists in-frame clones only, not all of them. Seen here are about 15,000 clones, roughly four fifths observed once, and the top ten hold 20% to 25%. Sequencing used peripheral blood. These TCRs come from a man at least 80 years old with active or convalescent COVID-19.

This sequence joins TRBV28 and TRBJ1-4; D ambiguous. The CDR3 runs 16 residues. V lost 5 bases to trimming and J lost 4 bases, with 17 bases between them. Germline V gives CDR1 MDHEN, CDR2 SYDVKM. The CDR3 bases are TGTGCCAGCAGTCCCACCCCGACATACCTTAATGAAAAACTGTTTTTT. Residues: CASSPTPTYLNEKLFF.

The V and J genes are TRBV7-8 and TRBJ2-1, with 9 nucleotides matching TRBD1. V shed 5 bases and J 7 bases; nucleotides not matched to a gene: 9. Germline CDR1 and CDR2: SGHVS and FQNEAQ. The CDR3 is 15 residues long. CDR3 in DNA: TGTGCCAGCAGCAGAGCTGGGACAGGGCTGAATGAGCAGTTCTTC. As protein: CASSRAGTGLNEQFF.

V is TRBV5-6 and J is TRBJ1-2; D possibly corresponds to TRBD1 (6 bases). Per the germline V gene, CDR1 is SGHDT and CDR2 is YYEEEE. The CDR3 spans 15 residues. The germline V and J ends were trimmed by 0 bases and 3 bases, with 12 bases remaining between them. CDR3 loop: CASSLVGGRDYGYTF. The CDR3 coding sequence is TGTGCCAGCAGCTTGGTAGGGGGTAGAGACTATGGCTACACCTTC.

The rearrangement links TRBV6-5 to TRBJ1-1; 8 bases agree with TRBD1. With 4 bases clipped from V and 3 bases from J, the junction kept 4 bases outside the gene matches. The CDR3 is 14 amino acids. Germline-derived CDR1 and CDR2 are MNHEY and SVGAGI. The DNA for the CDR3 is TGTGCCAGCAGTTCATACAGGGGGGACACTGAAGCTTTCTTT. Translated: CASSSYRGDTEAFF.

CDR3 sequence: CASSLGGGTEAFF. CDR3 bases: TGTGCCAGCAGCTTAGGAGGGGGCACTGAAGCTTTCTTT. The chain links TRBV7-9 to TRBJ1-1; a possible D gene is TRBD1 (6 bases). The ends were cut back, 1 base at V and 4 bases at J, with 7 bases in the middle. The CDR3 extends over 13 amino acids. Germline V gene data show CDR1 as SEHNR and CDR2 as FQNEAQ (reference sequence).

The chain employs TRBV19 and TRBJ1-6, with a possible D match to TRBD1 (5 bases). Germline V gives CDR1 LNHDA, CDR2 SQIVND (reference sequence). This CDR3 has 15 residues. V was clipped by 6 bases and J by 7 bases, with 16 bases between them. The DNA for the CDR3 is TGTGCCAGTAGCTCCGACAGCCTAAGGAATTCACCCCTCCACTTT. Translating it yields CASSSDSLRNSPLHF.

This clone was recorded a few times. J is TRBJ2-7 and V is TRBV3-1 (or the pseudogene TRBV3-2), with D tentatively TRBD1 (6 bases). In germline, CDR1 is LGHDT, CDR2 YNNKEL (reference sequence). CDR3 length: 14 residues. Trimming took 4 bases from V and 3 from J, leaving 13 bases between them. The CDR3 region is CASSLTGNFYEQYF. For the CDR3, the DNA is TGTGCCAGCAGCCTAACAGGGAATTTCTACGAGCAGTACTTC.

The J gene is TRBJ1-2, the V gene TRBV19; D unclear. This CDR3 is 13 amino acids long. The germline gives CDR1 LNHDA, CDR2 SQIVND (reference sequence). Trimming took 3 bases from V and 8 from J, leaving 13 bases between them. The CDR3 region is CASSIGTVPGYTF. The CDR3, as DNA: TGTGCCAGTAGTATCGGAACAGTACCCGGCTACACCTTC.

This chain connects TRBV5-1 to TRBJ1-2; 9 nucleotides align to TRBD1. V was clipped by 3 bases and J by 4 bases; unmatched bases: 4. This CDR3 contains 14 residues. Germline V lookup: CDR1 SGHRS, CDR2 YFSETQ. For the CDR3, the DNA is TGCGCCAGCAGCTCGGACAGGGGAGGCTATGGCTACACCTTC. Protein product: CASSSDRGGYGYTF.

The chain recombines TRBV6-2 or TRBV6-3 with TRBJ2-1, with D perhaps TRBD2 (6 bases). The V gene lost 0 bases and the J gene lost 4 bases, with 16 bases spanning the gap. This CDR3 is 17 amino acids long. The V gene's germline CDR1 is MNHEY and CDR2 SVGEGT. CDR3 sequence reads: CASSYSPPAGIYNEQFF. CDR3 in DNA: TGTGCCAGCAGTTACTCACCCCCTGCGGGGATTTACAATGAGCAGTTCTTC.

The chain is built from TRBV15 and TRBJ2-7; D is uncertain. V lost 3 bases and J lost 4, with 10 bases in between. CDR1 is LNHNV, CDR2 YYDKDF, per germline (reference sequence). The CDR3 has 13 amino acids. This CDR3 is CATSSNAMYEQYF. CDR3 in DNA: TGTGCCACCAGCAGTAACGCTATGTACGAGCAGTACTTC.

In this sample, this clone turned up once. The chain is built from TRBV18 and TRBJ2-1; 7 bases agree with TRBD2. Losses at the gene ends were 0 bases for V and 5 bases for J; bases not matched to a gene: 10. The CDR3 has 17 residues. CDR1 KGHSH and CDR2 LQKENI come from the germline V gene. CDR3 sequence reads: CASSPPSRGVGNNEQFF. CDR3 nucleotide sequence: TGTGCCAGCTCACCACCTAGTCGGGGGGTGGGGAACAATGAGCAGTTCTTC.

The gene calls are TRBV9 and TRBJ2-3, with D possibly being TRBD2 (6 bases). The V end was cut by 3 bases, the J end by 6 bases, with 17 bases between. The CDR3 is 15 amino acids. Germline CDR1 reads SGDLS; CDR2 reads YYNGEE. CDR3 amino acids: CASSAGGAVPDTQYF. The DNA of the CDR3 is TGTGCCAGCAGCGCGGGCGGGGCAGTTCCGGATACGCAGTATTTT. The complete variable domain, with remaining parts taken from reference TRBV9 and TRBJ2-3, reads DSGVTQTPKHLITATGQRVTLRCSPRSGDLSVYWYQQSLDQGLQFLIQYYNGEERAKGNILERFSAQQFPDLHSELNLSSLELGDSALYFCASSAGGAVPDTQYFGPGTRLTVL.

The CDR3 loop is CASINPAGSGNTIYF. The CDR3 DNA reads TGTGCCAGCATCAATCCGGCGGGCTCTGGAAACACCATATATTTT. The chain couples TRBV18 to TRBJ1-3; D remains ambiguous. Trimming left V 8 bases short and J 0 bases short, with 14 bases between. Germline V lookup: CDR1 KGHSH, CDR2 LQKENI. This CDR3 is 15 amino acids long.

The chain employs TRBV3-1 (or the pseudogene TRBV3-2) and TRBJ1-3; D is uncertain. CDR1 is LGHDT, CDR2 YNNKEL, per germline (reference sequence). The CDR3 sequence is 12 residues long. Trimming pared 5 bases from V and 2 bases from J, leaving 4 bases between. DNA of the CDR3: TGTGCCAGCAGCGCGACTGGAAACACCATATATTTT. Amino acids: CASSATGNTIYF.

V gene TRBV14 combines with J gene TRBJ2-3; 9 nucleotides line up with TRBD2. Germline assignment: CDR1 SGHDN and CDR2 FVKESK. This CDR3 spans 14 amino acids. Trimming removed 2 bases from V and 7 bases from J; junction bases left unmatched: 4. The CDR3 DNA reads TGTGCCAGCAGCCAATCTAGCGGGGCGTATACGCAGTATTTT. It specifies CASSQSSGAYTQYF.

The gene calls are TRBV3-1 (or the pseudogene TRBV3-2) and TRBJ2-7, with D unclear. Trimming took 4 bases from V and 0 from J, leaving 4 bases between them. This CDR3 is 12 amino acids long. From germline, CDR1 is LGHDT and CDR2 YNNKEL (reference sequence). This CDR3 is CASSLSSYEQYF. The CDR3 DNA sequence: TGTGCCAGCAGCCTTAGCTCCTACGAGCAGTACTTC.

This chain joins TRBV6-5 and TRBJ2-3, with 11 bases identical to TRBD1. Germline trimming cut 6 bases from V and 5 bases from J; bases unmatched to any gene: 7. Germline loops: CDR1 MNHEY, CDR2 SVGAGI. The CDR3 extends over 15 amino acids. In DNA form, the CDR3 reads TGTGCCAGCAGGGACAGGGGGCTCGGGGGAGATACGCAGTATTTT. Protein product: CASRDRGLGGDTQYF.

This clone has only one observation. The chain joins TRBV7-9 to TRBJ1-2, with 7 nucleotides matching TRBD1. The CDR3 length is 14 residues. The V gene's germline CDR1 is SEHNR and CDR2 FQNEAQ (reference sequence). V was pared by 0 bases and J by 3 bases, with 1 base of the junction left unmatched. The CDR3 coding sequence is TGTGCCAGCAGCTTAGCGAGGGGGCACTATGGCTACACCTTC. This sequence encodes CASSLARGHYGYTF.

This chain joins TRBV5-8 and TRBJ2-2, with D possibly being TRBD1 (6 bases). V was clipped by 4 bases and J by 0 bases, with 13 bases between them. The CDR3 extends over 16 amino acids. Germline values: CDR1 SGHTS, CDR2 YDEGEE. This CDR3 is CASSGGQSANTGELFF. CDR3 in DNA: TGTGCCAGCAGCGGAGGACAGAGCGCGAACACCGGGGAGCTGTTTTTT.

CDR3 DNA: TGTGCCAGTAGTCGCCTAGCGGGATCCAAGACCCAGTACTTC. It translates to CASSRLAGSKTQYF. The V call is TRBV19, the J call TRBJ2-5; 9 bases match TRBD2. V was pared by 5 bases and J by 6 bases, with 7 bases of the junction left unmatched. CDR3 length: 14 residues. Germline V lookup: CDR1 LNHDA, CDR2 SQIVND (reference sequence). The variable domain in full, completed from reference TRBV19 and TRBJ2-5, reads DGGITQSPKYLFRKEGQNVTLSCEQNLNHDAMYWYRQDPGQGLRLIYYSQIVNDFQKGDIAEGYSVSREKKESFPLTVTSAQKNPTAFYLCASSRLAGSKTQYFGPGTRLLVL.

The rearrangement joins TRBV6-5 to TRBJ1-5; 7 bases fit TRBD1. V lost 3 bases, J lost 9 bases, and 11 bases stayed unmatched. The germline V gene has CDR1 MNHEY and CDR2 SVGAGI. This CDR3 has 15 amino acids. The CDR3 coding sequence is TGTGCCAGCAGTTATCGGCAGGGGGACGATAGGCCCCAGCATTTT. Amino acids: CASSYRQGDDRPQHF.

The chain combines TRBV7-9 with TRBJ1-1; D perhaps matches TRBD1 (5 bases). Germline CDR1 and CDR2: SEHNR and FQNEAQ (reference sequence). The CDR3 sequence is 15 residues long. V lost 0 bases to trimming and J lost 5 bases, with 13 bases between them. For the CDR3, the DNA is TGTGCCAGCAGCTTAGCTCGCCCAGGGAAGACTGAAGCTTTCTTT. This translates into CASSLARPGKTEAFF.

CDR3 residues: CASSPMGGPTDTQYF. Here the CDR3 DNA reads TGTGCCAGCAGCCCCATGGGAGGGCCGACAGATACGCAGTATTTT. The gene calls are TRBV7-2 and TRBJ2-3; TRBD2 matches 7 bases. The CDR3 sequence is 15 residues long. The V segment lost 5 bases and the J segment 3 bases; nucleotides outside the gene matches: 8. The germline V gene encodes CDR1 SGHTA and CDR2 FQGNSA.

This rearrangement joins TRBV28 to TRBJ1-1, with 8 bases lining up with TRBD1. The germline CDR1 and CDR2 sequences are MDHEN and SYDVKM. V shed 2 bases, J shed 10 bases, and the junction held 12 bases outside the gene matches. The CDR3 runs to 15 residues. The chain's CDR3 is CASSLTAGQGGGAFF. CDR3 sequence (DNA): TGTGCCAGCAGTTTAACCGCCGGACAGGGCGGAGGAGCTTTCTTT.

The gene calls are TRBV25-1 and TRBJ1-2; TRBD1 matches at 10 bases. The ends lost 2 bases at V and 7 bases at J; junction bases unmatched: 7. CDR3 length: 15 residues. Germline lookup yields CDR1 MGHDK and CDR2 SYGVNS. CDR3 nucleotide sequence: TGTGCCAGCAGTGAAGGGACAGGGGTCGCGGCTGGCTACACCTTC. Its translation: CASSEGTGVAAGYTF.